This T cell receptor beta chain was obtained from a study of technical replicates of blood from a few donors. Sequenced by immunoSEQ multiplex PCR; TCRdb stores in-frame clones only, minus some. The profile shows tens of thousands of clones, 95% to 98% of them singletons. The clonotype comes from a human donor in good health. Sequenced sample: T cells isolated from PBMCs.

CDR3 region: CATSNPTGKDTDTQYF. CDR3 sequence (DNA): TGTGCCACCAGCAACCCGACCGGGAAGGACACAGATACGCAGTATTTT. This chain joins TRBV15 and TRBJ2-3; D is perhaps TRBD2 (5 bases). CDR3 length equals 16 residues. The V end was cut by 4 bases, the J end by 2 bases, with 16 bases between. Germline loops: CDR1 LNHNV, CDR2 YYDKDF (reference sequence).